This entry concerns a single TCR beta chain. Its cognate antigen is unknown. This entry comes from a study of cytomegalovirus exposure and HLA in healthy donors. Trimming cost V 0 bases and J 7 bases; bases outside gene matches: 4. Germline V gene lookup returns CDR1 MNHEY and CDR2 SVGAGI. The CDR3 has 15 residues. Profiled with immunoSEQ multiplex PCR; TCRdb holds only in-frame clones, not every one. This repertoire shows 250,000 to 300,000 clones, 65% to 90% found once; its top ten account for less than 1.2%. General study findings and limits: Cytomegalovirus status, reportedly, was diagnosed with high specificity and sensitivity by the classifier. In vitro assays verified that three CMV-associated chains recognized CMV antigens specifically.

The approximately 120-subject validation cohort, separate from the 666-subject first cohort, included the donors. The sample taken for sequencing was PBMCs. The chain links TRBV6-5 to TRBJ2-1; 9 nucleotides line up with TRBD2. The sequence was obtained from a woman aged 18-29 years in good health and CMV-seronegative. CDR3 sequence reads: CASSYSAGGANEQFF. As DNA, the CDR3 is TGTGCCAGCAGTTACTCGGCGGGGGGGGCAAATGAGCAGTTCTTC.